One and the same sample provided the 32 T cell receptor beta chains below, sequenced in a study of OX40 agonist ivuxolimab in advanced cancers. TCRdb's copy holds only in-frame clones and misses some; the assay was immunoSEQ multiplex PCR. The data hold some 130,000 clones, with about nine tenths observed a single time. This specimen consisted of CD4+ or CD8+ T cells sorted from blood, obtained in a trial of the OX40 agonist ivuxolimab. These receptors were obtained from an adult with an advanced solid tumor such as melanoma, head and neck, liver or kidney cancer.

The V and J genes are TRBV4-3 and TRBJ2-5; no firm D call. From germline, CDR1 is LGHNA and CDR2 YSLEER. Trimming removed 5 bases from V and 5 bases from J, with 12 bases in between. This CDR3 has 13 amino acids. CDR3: CASSIGLWETQYF. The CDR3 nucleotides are TGCGCCAGCAGCATTGGCCTATGGGAGACCCAGTACTTC.

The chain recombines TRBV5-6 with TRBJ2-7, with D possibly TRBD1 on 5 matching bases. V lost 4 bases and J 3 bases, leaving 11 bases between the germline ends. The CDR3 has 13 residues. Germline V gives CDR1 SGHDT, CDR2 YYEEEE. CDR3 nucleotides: TGTGCCAGCAGCCAGGACATCCTCTACGAGCAGTACTTC. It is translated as CASSQDILYEQYF.

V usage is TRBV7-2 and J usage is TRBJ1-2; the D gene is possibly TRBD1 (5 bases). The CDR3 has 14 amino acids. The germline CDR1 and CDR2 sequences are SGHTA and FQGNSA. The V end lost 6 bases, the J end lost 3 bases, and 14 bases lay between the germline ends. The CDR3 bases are TGTGCCAGCAGAGCGGACCGGGGCTACTATGGCTACACCTTC. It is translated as CASRADRGYYGYTF.

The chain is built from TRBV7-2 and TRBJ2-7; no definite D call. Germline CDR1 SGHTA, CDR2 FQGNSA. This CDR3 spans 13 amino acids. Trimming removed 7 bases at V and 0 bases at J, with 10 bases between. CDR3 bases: TGTGCCAGCACTATAGGGAACTCCTACGAGCAGTACTTC. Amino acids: CASTIGNSYEQYF.

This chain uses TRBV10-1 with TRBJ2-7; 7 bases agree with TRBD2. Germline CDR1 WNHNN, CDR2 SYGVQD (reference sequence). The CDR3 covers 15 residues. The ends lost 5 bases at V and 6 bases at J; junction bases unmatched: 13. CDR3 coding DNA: TGCGCCAGCAGTCTTTCTAGCGGCTATCTACGCGAGCAGTACTTC. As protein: CASSLSSGYLREQYF.

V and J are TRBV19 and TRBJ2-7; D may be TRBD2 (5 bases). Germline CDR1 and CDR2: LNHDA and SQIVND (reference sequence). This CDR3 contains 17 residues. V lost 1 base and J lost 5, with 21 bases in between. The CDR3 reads CASSIAGGRLLDHEQYF. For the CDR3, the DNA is TGTGCCAGTAGTATAGCCGGAGGACGGCTACTTGACCACGAGCAGTACTTC. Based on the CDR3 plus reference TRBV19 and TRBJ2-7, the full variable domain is DGGITQSPKYLFRKEGQNVTLSCEQNLNHDAMYWYRQDPGQGLRLIYYSQIVNDFQKGDIAEGYSVSREKKESFPLTVTSAQKNPTAFYLCASSIAGGRLLDHEQYFGPGTRLTVT.

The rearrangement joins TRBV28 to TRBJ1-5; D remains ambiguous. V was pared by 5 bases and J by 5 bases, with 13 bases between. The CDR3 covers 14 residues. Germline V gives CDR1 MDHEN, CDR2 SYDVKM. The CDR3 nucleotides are TGTGCCAGCAGTCGTCTAGGCGAATATCAGCCCCAGCATTTT. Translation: CASSRLGEYQPQHF.

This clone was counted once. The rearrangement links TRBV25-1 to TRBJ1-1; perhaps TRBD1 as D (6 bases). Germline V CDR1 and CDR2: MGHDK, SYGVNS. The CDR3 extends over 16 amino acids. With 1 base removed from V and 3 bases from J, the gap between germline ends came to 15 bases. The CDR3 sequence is CASSEWGRGTDTEAFF. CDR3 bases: TGTGCCAGCAGTGAATGGGGCAGGGGTACGGACACTGAAGCTTTCTTT.

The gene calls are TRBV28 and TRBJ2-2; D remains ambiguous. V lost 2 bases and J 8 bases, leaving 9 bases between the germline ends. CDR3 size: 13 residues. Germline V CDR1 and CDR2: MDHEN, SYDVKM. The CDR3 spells CASSLGPWGELFF. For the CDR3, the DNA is TGTGCCAGCAGTTTAGGCCCTTGGGGGGAGCTGTTTTTT.

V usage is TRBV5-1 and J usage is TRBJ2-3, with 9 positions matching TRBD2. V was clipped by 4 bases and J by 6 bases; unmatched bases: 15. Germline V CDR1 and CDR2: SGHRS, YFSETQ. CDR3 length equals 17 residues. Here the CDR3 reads CASSLSSSGRGLDTQYF. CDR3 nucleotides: TGCGCCAGCAGCCTGTCGAGTAGCGGGAGAGGGTTGGATACGCAGTATTTT.

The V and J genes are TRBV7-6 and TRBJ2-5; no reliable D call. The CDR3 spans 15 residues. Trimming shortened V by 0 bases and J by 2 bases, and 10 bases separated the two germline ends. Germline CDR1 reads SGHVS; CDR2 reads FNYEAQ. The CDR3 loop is CASSLARAKQETQYF. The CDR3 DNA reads TGTGCCAGCAGCTTAGCCCGGGCAAAACAAGAGACCCAGTACTTC. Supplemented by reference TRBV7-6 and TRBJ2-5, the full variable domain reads GAGVSQSPRYKVTKRGQDVALRCDPISGHVSLYWYRQALGQGPEFLTYFNYEAQQDKSGLPNDRFSAERPEGSISTLTIQRTEQRDSAMYRCASSLARAKQETQYFGPGTRLLVL.

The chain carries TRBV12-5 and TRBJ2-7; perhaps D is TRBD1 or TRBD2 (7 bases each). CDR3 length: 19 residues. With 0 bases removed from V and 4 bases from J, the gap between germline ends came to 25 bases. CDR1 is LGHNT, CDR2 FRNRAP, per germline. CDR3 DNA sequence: TGTGCTAGTGGTTTGGTACACTTCAGGGGGGGTCCCTCTTCGTACGAGCAGTACTTC. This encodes CASGLVHFRGGPSSYEQYF.

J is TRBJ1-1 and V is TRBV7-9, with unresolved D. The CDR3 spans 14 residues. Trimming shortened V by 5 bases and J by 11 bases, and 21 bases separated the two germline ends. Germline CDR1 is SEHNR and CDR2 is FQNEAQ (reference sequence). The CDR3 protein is CASSTAEWRARAFF. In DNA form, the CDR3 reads TGTGCCAGCAGCACCGCGGAATGGAGGGCCAGGGCTTTCTTT.

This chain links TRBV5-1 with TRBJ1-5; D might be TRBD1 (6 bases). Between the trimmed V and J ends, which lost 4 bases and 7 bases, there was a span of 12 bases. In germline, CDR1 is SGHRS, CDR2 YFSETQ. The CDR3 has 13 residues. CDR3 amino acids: CASSTEGGQPQHF. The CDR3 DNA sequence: TGCGCCAGCAGCACGGAGGGGGGACAGCCCCAGCATTTT.

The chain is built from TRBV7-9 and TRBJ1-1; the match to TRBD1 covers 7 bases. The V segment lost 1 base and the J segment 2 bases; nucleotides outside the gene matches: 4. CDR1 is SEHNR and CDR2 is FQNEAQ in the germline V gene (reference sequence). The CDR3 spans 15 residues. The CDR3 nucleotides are TGTGCCAGCAGCTTAGTCAGAGGGGGCAACACTGAAGCTTTCTTT. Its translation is CASSLVRGGNTEAFF.

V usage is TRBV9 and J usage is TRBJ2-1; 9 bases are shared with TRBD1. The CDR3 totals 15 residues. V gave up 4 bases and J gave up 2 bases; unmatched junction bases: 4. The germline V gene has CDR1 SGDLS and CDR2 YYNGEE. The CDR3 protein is CASSPRDRAYNEQFF. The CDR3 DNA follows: TGTGCCAGCAGCCCCCGGGACAGGGCCTACAATGAGCAGTTCTTC. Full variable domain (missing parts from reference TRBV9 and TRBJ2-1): DSGVTQTPKHLITATGQRVTLRCSPRSGDLSVYWYQQSLDQGLQFLIQYYNGEERAKGNILERFSAQQFPDLHSELNLSSLELGDSALYFCASSPRDRAYNEQFFGPGTRLTVL.

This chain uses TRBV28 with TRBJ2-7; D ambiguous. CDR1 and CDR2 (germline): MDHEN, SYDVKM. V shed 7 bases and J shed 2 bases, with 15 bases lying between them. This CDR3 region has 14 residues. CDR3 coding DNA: TGTGCCAGCACCAGAGGAGACTGGACCTACGAGCAGTACTTC. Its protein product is CASTRGDWTYEQYF.

In DNA form, the CDR3 reads TGTGCCAGCAGCCTCAACGGCAGGGAGCTCTACGAGCAGTACTTC. Protein product: CASSLNGRELYEQYF. The V gene is TRBV27, the J gene TRBJ2-7; D is perhaps TRBD1 or TRBD2 (5 bases each). Germline V gene sequence: CDR1 MNHEY, CDR2 SMNVEV (reference sequence). Trimming stripped 6 bases from V and 3 bases from J, with 18 bases between. This CDR3 spans 15 amino acids.

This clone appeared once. Here the CDR3 DNA reads TGTGCCAGCAGTCGCACCCACGAACAGAACTACGAGCAGTACTTC. The encoded protein is CASSRTHEQNYEQYF. The chain joins TRBV6-6 to TRBJ2-7; D not resolved. The V gene's germline CDR1 is MNHNY and CDR2 SVGAGI (reference sequence). There are 15 residues in the CDR3. V shed 5 bases and J shed 3 bases, with 17 bases lying between them.

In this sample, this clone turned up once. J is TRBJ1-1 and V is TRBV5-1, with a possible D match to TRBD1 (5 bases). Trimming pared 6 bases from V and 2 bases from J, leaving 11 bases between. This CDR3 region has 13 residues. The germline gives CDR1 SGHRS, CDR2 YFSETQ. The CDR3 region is CASTWGVNTEAFF. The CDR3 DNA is TGCGCCAGCACCTGGGGGGTAAACACTGAAGCTTTCTTT.

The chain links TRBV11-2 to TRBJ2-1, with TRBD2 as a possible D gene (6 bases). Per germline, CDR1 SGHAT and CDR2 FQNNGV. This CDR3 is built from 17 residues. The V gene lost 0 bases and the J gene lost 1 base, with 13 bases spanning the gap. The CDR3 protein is CASSLDTSLNSYNEQFF. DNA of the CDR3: TGTGCCAGCAGCTTAGACACTAGCCTAAATTCCTACAATGAGCAGTTCTTC.

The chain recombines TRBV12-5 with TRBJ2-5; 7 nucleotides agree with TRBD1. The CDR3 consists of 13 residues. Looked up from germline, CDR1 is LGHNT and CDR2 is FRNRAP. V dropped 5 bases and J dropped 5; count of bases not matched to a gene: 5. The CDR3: CASGRTGQETQYF. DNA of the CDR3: TGTGCTAGTGGTCGGACAGGCCAGGAGACCCAGTACTTC.

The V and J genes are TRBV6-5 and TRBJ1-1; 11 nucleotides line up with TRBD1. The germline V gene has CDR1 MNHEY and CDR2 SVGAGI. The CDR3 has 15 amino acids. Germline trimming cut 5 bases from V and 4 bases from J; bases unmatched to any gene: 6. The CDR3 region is CASSPRTGGFTEAFF. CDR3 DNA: TGTGCCAGCAGTCCTCGGACAGGGGGCTTCACTGAAGCTTTCTTT.

The CDR3 protein is CASSLGQYNQPQHF. DNA for the CDR3: TGTGCCAGCAGCTTGGGACAGTACAATCAGCCCCAGCATTTT. The chain recombines TRBV5-6 with TRBJ1-5; a weak D match, TRBD1 (5 bases). The CDR3 is made up of 14 amino acids. Deletions cut 0 bases from V and 3 bases from J, with 7 bases between. CDR1 is SGHDT and CDR2 is YYEEEE in the germline V gene.

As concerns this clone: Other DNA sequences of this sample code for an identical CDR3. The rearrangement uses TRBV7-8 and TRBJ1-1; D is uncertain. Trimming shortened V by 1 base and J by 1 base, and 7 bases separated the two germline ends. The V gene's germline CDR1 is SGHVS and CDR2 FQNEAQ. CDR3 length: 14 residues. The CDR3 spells CASSLVRSNTEAFF. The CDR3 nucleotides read TGTGCCAGCAGCTTAGTTCGATCGAACACTGAAGCTTTCTTT. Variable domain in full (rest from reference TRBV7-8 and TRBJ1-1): GAGVSQSPRYKVAKRGQDVALRCDPISGHVSLFWYQQALGQGPEFLTYFQNEAQLDKSGLPSDRFFAERPEGSVSTLKIQRTQQEDSAVYLCASSLVRSNTEAFFGQGTRLTVV.

The CDR3 protein is CASSFFPGLKNYGYTF. The CDR3 nucleotides read TGTGCCAGCAGTTTTTTCCCTGGGCTGAAAAACTATGGCTACACCTTC. V is TRBV28 and J is TRBJ1-2; D gene unclear. Looked up from germline, CDR1 is MDHEN and CDR2 is SYDVKM. The CDR3 consists of 16 residues. V gave up 3 bases and J gave up 2 bases, with 16 bases separating them.

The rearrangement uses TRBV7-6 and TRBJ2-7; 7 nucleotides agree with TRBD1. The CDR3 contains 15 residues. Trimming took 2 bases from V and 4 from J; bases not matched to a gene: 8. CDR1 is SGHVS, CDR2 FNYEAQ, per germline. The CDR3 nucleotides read TGTGCCAGCAGCTTACGTGCAGGGGGTTCGTACGAGCAGTACTTC. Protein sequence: CASSLRAGGSYEQYF.

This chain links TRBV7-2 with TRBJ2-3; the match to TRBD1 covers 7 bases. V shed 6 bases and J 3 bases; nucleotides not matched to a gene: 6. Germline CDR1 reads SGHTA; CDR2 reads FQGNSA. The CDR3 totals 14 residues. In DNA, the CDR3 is TGTGCCAGCAGAGGGGGCAGAAGTACAGATACGCAGTATTTT. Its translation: CASRGGRSTDTQYF. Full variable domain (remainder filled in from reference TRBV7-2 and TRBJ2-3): GAGVSQSPSNKVTEKGKDVELRCDPISGHTALYWYRQSLGQGLEFLIYFQGNSAPDKSGLPSDRFSAERTGGSVSTLTIQRTQQEDSAVYLCASRGGRSTDTQYFGPGTRLTVL.

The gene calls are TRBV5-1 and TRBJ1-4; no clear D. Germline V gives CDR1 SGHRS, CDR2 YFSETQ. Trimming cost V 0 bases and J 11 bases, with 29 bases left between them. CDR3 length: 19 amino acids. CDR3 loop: CASSLAVGNIPTPNGKLFF. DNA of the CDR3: TGCGCCAGCAGCTTGGCCGTTGGGAACATCCCCACCCCGAACGGTAAACTGTTTTTT. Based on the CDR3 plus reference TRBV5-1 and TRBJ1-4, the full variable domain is KAGVTQTPRYLIKTRGQQVTLSCSPISGHRSVSWYQQTPGQGLQFLFEYFSETQRNKGNFPGRFSGRQFSNSRSEMNVSTLELGDSALYLCASSLAVGNIPTPNGKLFFGSGTQLSVL.

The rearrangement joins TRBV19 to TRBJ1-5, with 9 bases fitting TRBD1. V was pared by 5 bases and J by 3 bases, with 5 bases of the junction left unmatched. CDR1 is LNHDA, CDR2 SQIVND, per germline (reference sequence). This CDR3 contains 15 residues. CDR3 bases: TGTGCCAGTAGTCCGGGGACAGGGTACAATCAGCCCCAGCATTTT. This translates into CASSPGTGYNQPQHF. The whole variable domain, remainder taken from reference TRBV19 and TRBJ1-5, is DGGITQSPKYLFRKEGQNVTLSCEQNLNHDAMYWYRQDPGQGLRLIYYSQIVNDFQKGDIAEGYSVSREKKESFPLTVTSAQKNPTAFYLCASSPGTGYNQPQHFGDGTRLSIL.

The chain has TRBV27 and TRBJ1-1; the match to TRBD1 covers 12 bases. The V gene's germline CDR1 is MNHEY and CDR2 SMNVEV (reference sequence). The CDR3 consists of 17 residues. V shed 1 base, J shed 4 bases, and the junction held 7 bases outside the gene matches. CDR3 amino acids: CASSLWGQGAEGTEAFF. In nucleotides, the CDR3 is TGTGCCAGCAGTTTATGGGGACAGGGGGCGGAGGGCACTGAAGCTTTCTTT.

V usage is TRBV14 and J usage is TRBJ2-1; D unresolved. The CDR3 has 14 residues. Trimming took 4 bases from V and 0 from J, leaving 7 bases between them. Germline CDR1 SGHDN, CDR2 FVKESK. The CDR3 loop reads CASSPQSSYNEQFF. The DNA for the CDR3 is TGTGCCAGCAGCCCACAAAGCTCCTACAATGAGCAGTTCTTC.